This TCR beta chain was found in a study of CD8 T cells in ankylosing spondylitis. Findings of the study overall: Some of these motif variants have turned up before, in reports on reactive arthritis synovial fluid and blood. Researchers report that disease-linked clones proved CD8+ and relatively rare in peripheral blood. Clones tied to disease were said to be significantly enriched in matched ankylosing spondylitis synovial fluid. Ankylosing spondylitis blood seemed to carry a telltale TCR beta motif made of about 8 highly homologous variants.

Per germline, CDR1 MGHDK and CDR2 SYGVNS. Trimming stripped 3 bases from V and 5 bases from J, with 7 bases between. The length of the CDR3 is 13 residues. As regards this clonotype: Its cognate antigen is unknown.

For TCR beta, libraries came from quantitative 5'-RACE with molecular barcodes. TCRdb re-derived calls from the 5' RACE reads in MiXCR, one entry per CDR3 protein. Among about 510,000 distinct CDR3 sequences listed, roughly 5% were seen once. Input material: blood, either unsorted or a sorted T cell fraction (not recorded which). This TCR derives from a male donor with ankylosing spondylitis. The chain combines TRBV25-1 with TRBJ1-4; D not certain. CDR3 residues: CASSEFFNEKLFF. CDR3 coding DNA: TGTGCCAGCAGTGAGTTTTTCAATGAAAAACTGTTTTTT. The full variable domain, rest sourced from reference TRBV25-1 and TRBJ1-4, is EADIYQTPRYLVIGTGKKITLECSQTMGHDKMYWYQQDPGMELHLIHYSYGVNSTEKGDLSSESTVSRIRTEHFPLTLESARPSHTSQYLCASSEFFNEKLFFGSGTQLSVL.